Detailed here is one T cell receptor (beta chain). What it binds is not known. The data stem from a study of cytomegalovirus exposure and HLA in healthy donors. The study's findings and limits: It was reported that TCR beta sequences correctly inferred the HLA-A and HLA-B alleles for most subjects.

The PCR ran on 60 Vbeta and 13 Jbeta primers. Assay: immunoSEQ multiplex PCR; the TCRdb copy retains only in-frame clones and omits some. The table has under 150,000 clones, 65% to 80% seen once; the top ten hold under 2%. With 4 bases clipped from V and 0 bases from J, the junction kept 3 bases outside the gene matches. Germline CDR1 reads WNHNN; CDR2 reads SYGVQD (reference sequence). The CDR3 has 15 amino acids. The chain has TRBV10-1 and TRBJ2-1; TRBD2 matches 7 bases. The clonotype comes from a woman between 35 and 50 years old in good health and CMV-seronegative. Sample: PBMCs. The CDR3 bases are TGCGCCAGCAGTGCGGGAGGAAGCTCCTACAATGAGCAGTTCTTC. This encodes CASSAGGSSYNEQFF.